This TCR beta chain stems from a study of regulatory T cells in long-lasting Graves disease (dated by TCRdb to the early 2020s). About the full investigation: Newly diagnosed Graves' disease patients had taken antithyroid drugs for less than 3 months. Persistent Graves' disease patients were compared with newly diagnosed Graves' disease patients by peripheral blood TCR sequencing and RNA sequencing. The study took place in China and was registered as a clinical trial. A total of 35 or so samples were covered by TCR sequencing, comprising approximately 13 persistent and around 20 newly diagnosed Graves' disease patients.

The protocol used for the library was multiplex PCR. The sequencer listed for this sample is Illumina HiSeq 4000. TCR beta libraries were built with iRepertoire HTBI primers and Arm-PCR amplification of CDR3 regions. Before sequencing, the PCR products went through gel purification. The original pipeline was this. Gene usage analysis of CDR3 amino acid clonotypes used the 62 TRBV and 14 to 15 TRBJ segments found across samples. COPE and FqMerger were used to merge the filtered high-quality paired reads into contigs. BLAST was used to align contigs to IMGT TRBV, TRBD and TRBJ reference genes, and CDR3 was defined according to IMGT. Any clonotype with a frequency above 0.1% was counted as a highly expanded clone. Shannon entropy was used to measure repertoire diversity, and the Gini coefficient was used to measure V-J evenness. Public clonotypes were defined as clonotypes shared by more than one individual. Using fastp trimming at Q25 and MiXCR clonotype assembly, TCRdb reanalyzed the public sequencing data and kept in-frame beta chains. Every distinct CDR3 protein forms one entry, paired with its most common genes and DNA. The V and J calls here are based on TCRdb, not the publication. This sample holds approximately 470,000 distinct CDR3 sequences; roughly 15% were observed only once. 12% of the sample rests with the top ten.

This clonotype appeared many times. This receptor's antigen is unknown. One base away there is no much larger clone; base qualities are not given. In the paper's terms, the time point label means: newly diagnosed GD, antithyroid drugs for less than 3 months. For both TCR sequencing and RNA sequencing, RNA was extracted from PBMCs in TRIzol. The diagnosis of Graves' disease was made according to American Thyroid Association guidelines. Recruitment of patients was carried out at an endocrinology department in Xi'an, China. From each patient, around 9 milliliters of peripheral blood was collected into an EDTA anticoagulant tube. Ficoll Paque Plus density gradient separation was used to isolate PBMCs, and no further T cell sorting was done. An Agilent 2100 Bioanalyzer and agarose gel were used to check RNA quality, and a NanoDrop 2000 was used to measure RNA concentration. Here is what the overall study found, with its caveats: Sequencing and analysis were restricted to the TCR beta chain. As a limitation, the authors acknowledged that the small sample size may reduce accuracy. More public clonotypes were shared among persistent patients (under 3,000) than among newly diagnosed patients (966). TRBV28, TRBJ1-2 and TRBJ2-5 were preferentially used in persistent disease, while TRBV20-1 and TRBJ2-1 were favored in newly diagnosed disease. Persistent Graves' disease patients showed lower TCR Shannon entropy and fewer highly expanded clones than newly diagnosed patients, suggesting clonal expansion. Only peripheral blood was studied, because thyroid tissue, the primary lesion, was inaccessible.

The germline V gene encodes CDR1 MNHEY and CDR2 SMNVEV (reference sequence). The CDR3 runs 14 residues from the cysteine to the phenylalanine. The sequence is cut down to CDR3 DNA, 42 bases in frame from base 1. From V the trimming removes 5 bases and from J it removes 1 base, while the gene matches leave 4 bases of the junction unaccounted for. This sample was shared with a second study, whose subject was T cells in Graves' hyperthyroidism and ophthalmopathy. As that second study puts it: Stable Graves' hyperthyroidism was defined as the absence of progression to ophthalmopathy over 18 months of follow-up. Hyperthyroidism patients were newly diagnosed, had a disease duration of under 2 months, and were aged 18 to 65 years. The study excluded patients with uncontrolled infections, other autoimmune diseases, pregnancy or lactation. Diagnoses relied on clinical symptoms, serum thyroxine and TRAb, thyroid ultrasound and orbital computed tomography. For the first round of RT-PCR on the TCR CDR3, the HTBI primer set was used together with the Qiagen OneStep RT-PCR kit. Most expanded thyroid clonotypes (frequency above 0.001) were also found in blood, which suggests that blood repertoires may mirror thyroid immune responses. A 13 V-J signature model separated ophthalmopathy from stable hyperthyroidism, with nearly 90% sensitivity and 81.08% specificity in cross-validation and 80%/75% in testing. During validation, the model predicted progression to ophthalmopathy a median of about 6.5 months ahead of onset, with around 70% sensitivity and under 85% specificity. TCR V-J signatures able to tell the groups apart were searched for in a discovery cohort of 95 or so patients, of whom fewer than 45 had Graves' ophthalmopathy and roughly 58 had stable Graves' hyperthyroidism. Prospective prediction of ophthalmopathy was tested in an independent validation cohort of fewer than 20 hyperthyroidism patients and 15 to 17 patients who later progressed to ophthalmopathy. For training and testing, the 100 or so patients in the discovery cohort were randomly divided in a 7:3 ratio. In more than 5 Graves' hyperthyroidism patients, the study also compared T-cell repertoires from thyroid tissue with T-cell repertoires from blood. Once sampling was done, hyperthyroidism patients were given methimazole at a starting dose of 30 mg daily, whereas ophthalmopathy patients were given high-dose intravenous methylprednisolone. Libraries were constructed in a second round of multiplex PCR, after which size selection and purification were performed. Sequencing of the libraries was done on an Illumina HiSeq2000 using paired-end 100 bp reads. SOAPnuke was used to process the raw data, removing reads that contained adapters or uncalled bases, had a mean Phred below 15, or lacked an exact match to the constant primer or identifier. COPE v1.2.5 was used to merge the high-quality paired reads, and each unique nucleotide sequence was defined as a clonotype. MiTCR v1.1 was used to align clonotypes to the IMGT TRBV, TRBD and TRBJ reference segments. The analysis included only V-J combinations with a frequency above 0.0001, which together covered around 99% of the repertoires. A TCS score was defined as the ratio of F50 (clonal expansion) to E x V (chaos), with BLOSUM62-based TCRdist applied between CDR3 peptides within each V-J. Welch's t-statistics and random forest reduced several hundred V-J features to 13, which were used in a naive Bayes classifier (R e1071). Sample size was not statistically predetermined, and investigators were not blinded to group allocation. According to the paper, TCR Vbeta CDR3 sequencing was carried out on 135 peripheral blood samples, which came from some 41 ophthalmopathy, about 75 hyperthyroidism and about 17 progressor patients.

This clonotype was obtained from a middle-aged man with Graves disease. Donor details come from another sample of the same person, matched by shared clones. The chain links TRBV27 with TRBJ2-7, with 8 bases in between that match TRBD1. The source was peripheral blood mononuclear cells (PBMCs), collected at new diagnosis, from a patient treated with antithyroid drugs. The CDR3 protein sequence reads: CASSTGQGSYEQYF. In nucleotide form, the sequence is TGTGCCAGCAGTACAGGACAGGGTTCCTACGAGCAGTACTTC.